The rows below give T cell receptor beta chains drawn from one sample of a study of cytomegalovirus exposure and HLA in healthy donors. Assay: immunoSEQ multiplex PCR; the TCRdb copy retains only in-frame clones and omits some. The sample has roughly 97,000 clones, over 75% seen once; the top ten hold roughly 5.4%. The sample comprised PBMCs. The receptors come from a woman younger than 30 in good health and CMV-seropositive. The CDR3 runs from the conserved cysteine through the conserved F or W. A D gene is named only where the DNA matches it firmly. Size is omitted from some rows. Given values are once, few, many or a class for expanded clones.

CASSIGTGSYEQYF TGTGCCAGTAGTATAGGAACAGGATCCTACGAGCAGTACTTC few TRBV19 NA TRBJ2-7
CASSKGGRVRYEQYF TGTGCCAGCAGCAAGGGCGGGAGGGTTCGTTACGAGCAGTACTTC NA TRBV27 TRBD2 TRBJ2-7
CASRDRVLSEKLFF TGTGCCAGCAGGGACAGGGTTCTAAGTGAAAAACTGTTTTTT NA TRBV2 TRBD1 TRBJ1-4
CAWSILSYEQYF TGTGCCTGGAGTATACTCTCCTACGAGCAGTACTTC NA TRBV30 NA TRBJ2-7
CASSLNSYEQYF TGCGCCAGCAGCTTGAACAGCTACGAGCAGTACTTC NA TRBV5-1 NA TRBJ2-7
CASSKISQDLYTDTQYF TGTGCCAGCAGCAAAATTTCGCAGGATCTATACACAGATACGCAGTATTTT NA TRBV5-8 NA TRBJ2-3
CASSVGPMLAKNIQYF TGTGCCAGCAGCGTAGGGCCGATGCTAGCCAAAAACATTCAGTACTTC NA TRBV9 NA TRBJ2-4
CASSRLDRTYGYTF TGTGCCAGCAGCCGCCTCGACAGGACTTATGGCTACACCTTC NA TRBV25-1 NA TRBJ1-2
CASSSIRTGLTSPLHF TGTGCCAGCAGCTCTATAAGGACAGGGTTGACATCACCCCTCCACTTT NA TRBV5-6 TRBD1 TRBJ1-6
CASSAPGGVGSPLHF TGTGCCAGCAGTGCCCCAGGAGGGGTTGGCTCACCCCTCCACTTT NA TRBV2 NA TRBJ1-6
CASSIPGRGTEAFF TGTGCCAGTAGTATCCCGGGTCGGGGAACTGAAGCTTTCTTT NA TRBV19 NA TRBJ1-1
CASSPTGGTGELFF TGTGCCAGCAGCCCTACGGGTGGCACCGGGGAGCTGTTTTTT NA TRBV4-2 NA TRBJ2-2
CASSMARTSGYEQYF TGCGCCAGCAGCATGGCGCGGACTAGCGGTTACGAGCAGTACTTC once TRBV5-1 TRBD2 TRBJ2-7
CASSIADRQYF TGTGCCAGTAGTATTGCGGACAGACAGTACTTC NA TRBV19 NA TRBJ2-7
CATSSGGRVQETQYF TGTGCCACCAGCAGTGGAGGGAGGGTTCAAGAGACCCAGTACTTC NA TRBV15 TRBD2 TRBJ2-5
CASSVGLATSGTYQETQYF TGTGCCAGCAGCGTAGGCTTGGCGACTAGCGGGACGTACCAAGAGACCCAGTACTTC NA TRBV9 TRBD2 TRBJ2-5
CASSDGGSNQPQHF TGCGCCAGCAGCGACGGGGGGAGCAATCAGCCCCAGCATTTT NA TRBV5-1 NA TRBJ1-5
CAWGRDSQETQYF TGTGCCTGGGGAAGGGACAGCCAAGAGACCCAGTACTTC NA TRBV30 TRBD1 TRBJ2-5
CAWTGAGLVVSGNTIYF TGTGCCTGGACAGGGGCCGGGTTGGTAGTTTCTGGAAACACCATATATTTT NA TRBV30 NA TRBJ1-3
CASREPGQGNEQYF TGTGCCAGCAGGGAACCGGGACAGGGGAACGAGCAGTACTTC NA TRBV7-9 TRBD1 TRBJ2-7